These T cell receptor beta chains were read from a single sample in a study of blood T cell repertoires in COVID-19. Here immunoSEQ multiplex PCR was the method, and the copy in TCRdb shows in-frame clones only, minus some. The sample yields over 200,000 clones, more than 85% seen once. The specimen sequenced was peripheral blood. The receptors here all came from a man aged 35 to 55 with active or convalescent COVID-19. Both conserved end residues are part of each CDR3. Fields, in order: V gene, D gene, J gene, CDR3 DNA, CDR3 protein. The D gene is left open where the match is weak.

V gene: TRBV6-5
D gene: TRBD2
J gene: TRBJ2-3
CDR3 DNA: TGTGCCAGCAGTATACTAGCGGGGGGTATGAGTACGCAGTATTTT
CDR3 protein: CASSILAGGMSTQYF

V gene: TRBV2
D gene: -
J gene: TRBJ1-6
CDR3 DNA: TGTGCCAGCGGAGCTAGCTCCTATAATTCACCCCTCCACTTT
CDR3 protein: CASGASSYNSPLHF

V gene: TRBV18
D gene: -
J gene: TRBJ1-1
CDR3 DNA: TGTGCCAGCTCACAGGGAGGTGACACTGAAGCTTTCTTT
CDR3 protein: CASSQGGDTEAFF

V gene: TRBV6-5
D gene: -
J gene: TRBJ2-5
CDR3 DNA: TGTGCCAGCAGTCCCCAGACTGCACCGGGAGAGACCCAGTACTTC
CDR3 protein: CASSPQTAPGETQYF

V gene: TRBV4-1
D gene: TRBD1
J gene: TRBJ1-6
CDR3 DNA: TGCGCCAGCAGCCAAGATCAGGGACAGCTCGAACATCTACCCCTCCACTTT
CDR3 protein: CASSQDQGQLEHLPLHF

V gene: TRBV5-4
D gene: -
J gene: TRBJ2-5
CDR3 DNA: TGTGCCAGCAGCTATACAGGGAGTAGAAGGGAGACCCAGTACTTC
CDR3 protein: CASSYTGSRRETQYF

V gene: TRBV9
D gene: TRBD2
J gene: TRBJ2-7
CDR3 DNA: TGTGCCAGCAGCAGGGGCTCCGTGGCGGGAGGGGGCTACGAGCAGTACTTC
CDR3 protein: CASSRGSVAGGGYEQYF

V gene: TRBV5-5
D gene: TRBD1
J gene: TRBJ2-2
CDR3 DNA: TGTGCCAGCAGCTTGGGGGGACAGGGGGCGAGCGGGGAGCTGTTTTTT
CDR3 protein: CASSLGGQGASGELFF

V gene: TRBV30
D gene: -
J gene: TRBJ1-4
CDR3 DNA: TGTGCCTGGAGTGTGGGAGGGAACAGGCATGAAAAACTGTTTTTT
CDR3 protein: CAWSVGGNRHEKLFF

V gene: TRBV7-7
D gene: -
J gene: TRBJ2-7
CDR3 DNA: TGTGCCAGCAGCGCCCAAACAGGGTTCACCTACGAGCAGTACTTC
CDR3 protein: CASSAQTGFTYEQYF